These 25 T cell receptor beta chains were all obtained from the same sample, sequenced in a study of blood T cell repertoires in COVID-19. The protocol was immunoSEQ multiplex PCR, while the TCRdb copy is restricted to in-frame clones and leaves out a portion. The sample consists of 100,000 or so clones, about three quarters of them appearing once. The specimen sequenced was peripheral blood. The receptors originated from a woman between 65 and 79 years old with acute or convalescent COVID-19.

V usage is TRBV6-2 or TRBV6-3 and J usage is TRBJ1-1; D not resolved. The V gene lost 0 bases and the J gene lost 2 bases, with 10 bases spanning the gap. This CDR3 comprises 15 residues. CDR1 and CDR2 (germline): MNHEY, SVGEGT. The CDR3 loop reads CASSYSTNTNTEAFF. CDR3 DNA sequence: TGTGCCAGCAGTTACTCGACTAACACCAACACTGAAGCTTTCTTT.

V usage is TRBV5-1 and J usage is TRBJ2-3; D possibly corresponds to TRBD2 (7 bases). V lost 1 base to trimming and J lost 1 base, with 19 bases between them. The CDR3 consists of 18 residues. Germline V lookup: CDR1 SGHRS, CDR2 YFSETQ. This CDR3 reads CASSLMWGGVSGTDTQYF. In DNA form, the CDR3 reads TGCGCCAGCAGCTTGATGTGGGGGGGCGTCTCCGGCACAGATACGCAGTATTTT. The whole variable domain, filled in from reference TRBV5-1 and TRBJ2-3, reads KAGVTQTPRYLIKTRGQQVTLSCSPISGHRSVSWYQQTPGQGLQFLFEYFSETQRNKGNFPGRFSGRQFSNSRSEMNVSTLELGDSALYLCASSLMWGGVSGTDTQYFGPGTRLTVL.

This sequence joins TRBV5-4 and TRBJ1-1; unclear D gene. Germline values: CDR1 SGHNT, CDR2 YYREEE (reference sequence). CDR3 size: 13 residues. V was cut by 1 base and J by 1 base, with 5 bases left in between. This CDR3 is CASSLSTNTEAFF. The CDR3 nucleotides are TGTGCCAGCAGCTTGAGCACGAACACTGAAGCTTTCTTT.

The chain uses TRBV6-5 and TRBJ2-7; tentative D call: TRBD2 (6 bases). CDR1 MNHEY and CDR2 SVGAGI come from the germline V gene. The CDR3 runs 15 residues. Deletions cut 10 bases from V and 0 bases from J, with 19 bases between. The CDR3 DNA reads TGTGCCACCGGCCGCGACGGGGGAAACTCCTACGAGCAGTACTTC. Residues: CATGRDGGNSYEQYF.

This chain uses TRBV5-5 with TRBJ1-2, with TRBD1 identical over 8 bases. V lost 3 bases, J lost 5 bases, and 12 bases stayed unmatched. Germline V gives CDR1 SGHKS, CDR2 YYEKEE (reference sequence). The CDR3 is made up of 16 amino acids. DNA for the CDR3: TGTGCCAGCAGCTGGACGGGACAGGCCGGAGGGTATGGCTACACCTTC. Its translation: CASSWTGQAGGYGYTF.

J is TRBJ1-3 and V is TRBV11-2, with D unresolved. Looked up from germline, CDR1 is SGHAT and CDR2 is FQNNGV. The CDR3 has 16 amino acids. Between the trimmed V and J ends, which lost 5 bases and 4 bases, there was a span of 18 bases. The CDR3 reads CASSRDERVWGNTIYF. CDR3 sequence (DNA): TGTGCCAGCAGCCGGGATGAGAGGGTTTGGGGAAACACCATATATTTT.

By frequency in the sample, this clone is hyperexpanded (1% or more). The rearrangement joins TRBV15 to TRBJ2-7; 12 bases match TRBD1. Germline lookup yields CDR1 LNHNV and CDR2 YYDKDF (reference sequence). V lost 5 bases to trimming and J lost 4 bases; unmatched junction nucleotides: 3. The CDR3 length is 14 residues. The CDR3: CATSGGQGAYEQYF. CDR3 bases: TGTGCCACCAGCGGGGGACAGGGGGCGTACGAGCAGTACTTC.

The V gene is TRBV5-4, the J gene TRBJ2-2; D is uncertain. The CDR3 is 13 residues long. The germline V gene has CDR1 SGHNT and CDR2 YYREEE (reference sequence). V was shortened by 5 bases and J by 8 bases, with 13 bases between the two germline ends. CDR3 DNA: TGTGCCAGCAGTTCGTTTAGTATTGGGGAGCTGTTTTTT. Its translation: CASSSFSIGELFF.

This clone was seen more than once but under ten times. The chain is built from TRBV3-1 (or the pseudogene TRBV3-2) and TRBJ1-3; 7 positions match TRBD1. Germline lookup yields CDR1 LGHDT and CDR2 YNNKEL (reference sequence). The CDR3 loop spans 13 amino acids. J was trimmed by 2 bases and V by 8 bases; bases with no gene match: 3. The CDR3 loop reads CASGGQPGNTIYF. The CDR3 DNA sequence: TGTGCCAGCGGGGGACAGCCTGGAAACACCATATATTTT.

The J gene is TRBJ2-1, the V gene TRBV18; 10 bases map to TRBD1. The CDR3 covers 17 residues. Trimming cost V 8 bases and J 3 bases; bases outside gene matches: 13. CDR1 and CDR2 (germline): KGHSH, LQKENI. CDR3 protein: CASLGTGAGLDYNEQFF. The CDR3 coding sequence is TGTGCCAGCCTTGGGACAGGGGCGGGGTTAGACTACAATGAGCAGTTCTTC.

This chain links TRBV6-2 or TRBV6-3 with TRBJ1-2, with 7 bases that match TRBD1. The CDR3 is 15 amino acids. The germline V gene has CDR1 MNHEY and CDR2 SVGEGT. The junction had 8 bases not matched to a gene; V was cut back by 5 bases and J by 2 bases. CDR3 sequence: CASSHPSTGNYGYTF. CDR3 DNA: TGTGCCAGCAGTCACCCGTCGACAGGGAACTATGGCTACACCTTC.

The V and J genes are TRBV28 and TRBJ1-6, with 7 positions matching TRBD1. J lost 6 bases, V lost 5 bases, and 4 bases had no gene match. Germline CDR1 reads MDHEN; CDR2 reads SYDVKM. The CDR3 is 14 amino acids. The CDR3 loop reads CASSRQGGNSPLHF. Here the CDR3 DNA reads TGTGCCAGCAGTCGACAGGGTGGTAATTCACCCCTCCACTTT.

This chain joins TRBV19 and TRBJ1-1, with TRBD1 matching 8 bases. With 6 bases clipped from V and 2 bases from J, the junction kept 2 bases outside the gene matches. The CDR3 runs to 13 residues. CDR1 and CDR2 (germline): LNHDA, SQIVND (reference sequence). The CDR3 reads CASRTGVNTEAFF. The CDR3 DNA reads TGTGCCAGTAGGACAGGGGTCAACACTGAAGCTTTCTTT.

The chain couples TRBV6-5 to TRBJ1-1; TRBD1 might be the D (5 bases). Germline V lookup: CDR1 MNHEY, CDR2 SVGAGI. V was clipped by 2 bases and J by 2 bases, with 6 bases between them. This CDR3 is built from 13 residues. The DNA for the CDR3 is TGTGCCAGCAGTTACAGGGGCAACACTGAAGCTTTCTTT. It translates to CASSYRGNTEAFF.

This clone has a count of ten or more. V gene TRBV5-4 combines with J gene TRBJ1-2; perhaps TRBD1 as D (6 bases). V was pared by 0 bases and J by 4 bases, with 13 bases between. The CDR3 is 15 amino acids. In germline, CDR1 is SGHNT, CDR2 YYREEE (reference sequence). The CDR3 DNA reads as TGTGCCAGCAGCTTGGACAGGGAACTTGGCTATGGCTACACCTTC. Translation: CASSLDRELGYGYTF.

At least ten counts were recorded for this clone. The chain is built from TRBV30 and TRBJ1-5; TRBD1 matches at 12 bases. The CDR3 loop spans 15 amino acids. After removal of 0 bases from V and 5 bases from J, the junction contained 2 bases not matched to a gene. Germline loops: CDR1 GTSNPN, CDR2 SVGIG (reference sequence). The CDR3 coding sequence is TGTGCCTGGAGTGTTAGGGACAGGGGGCATCAGCCCCAGCATTTT. Protein sequence: CAWSVRDRGHQPQHF.

The genes are TRBV11-2 and TRBJ2-1, with TRBD2 matching 9 bases. The V gene's germline CDR1 is SGHAT and CDR2 FQNNGV. This CDR3 comprises 14 residues. Trimming cost V 5 bases and J 9 bases; bases outside gene matches: 8. The CDR3 sequence is CASSQTSGGAEQFF. CDR3 DNA sequence: TGTGCCAGCAGCCAGACTAGCGGTGGGGCTGAGCAGTTCTTC.

This rearrangement joins TRBV5-1 to TRBJ1-1, with D possibly matching TRBD1 (6 bases). The length of the CDR3 is 15 residues. Germline V gives CDR1 SGHRS, CDR2 YFSETQ. V was shortened by 0 bases and J by 4 bases, with 13 bases between the two germline ends. This CDR3 is CASSLERTGTTEAFF. The CDR3 DNA sequence: TGCGCCAGCAGCTTGGAGAGAACAGGGACCACTGAAGCTTTCTTT.

This chain uses TRBV10-3 with TRBJ1-1, with TRBD1 matching over 8 bases. Losses at the gene ends were 0 bases for V and 4 bases for J; bases not matched to a gene: 10. The CDR3 sequence is 17 residues long. Germline V CDR1 and CDR2: ENHRY, SYGVKD. The CDR3 protein is CAISESRPGQGITEAFF. In nucleotides, the CDR3 is TGTGCCATCAGTGAGTCGAGACCAGGACAGGGAATCACTGAAGCTTTCTTT.

The chain links TRBV9 to TRBJ2-1; D uncertain. The CDR3 has 15 amino acids. From germline, CDR1 is SGDLS and CDR2 YYNGEE. Trimming cost V 0 bases and J 4 bases, with 11 bases left between them. The chain's CDR3 is CASSVGNRAYNEQFF. As DNA, the CDR3 is TGTGCCAGCAGCGTAGGGAACAGAGCTTACAATGAGCAGTTCTTC.

The chain carries TRBV19 and TRBJ1-2, with 8 bases fitting TRBD1. This CDR3 spans 13 amino acids. V lost 5 bases to trimming and J lost 9 bases; unmatched junction nucleotides: 8. Per the germline V gene, CDR1 is LNHDA and CDR2 is SQIVND (reference sequence). For the CDR3, the DNA is TGTGCCAGTAGTCCGACAGGGGAACTCAGCTACACCTTC. Its protein product is CASSPTGELSYTF. Looking up the rest from reference TRBV19 and TRBJ1-2 gives the full variable domain: DGGITQSPKYLFRKEGQNVTLSCEQNLNHDAMYWYRQDPGQGLRLIYYSQIVNDFQKGDIAEGYSVSREKKESFPLTVTSAQKNPTAFYLCASSPTGELSYTFGSGTRLTVV.

The chain combines TRBV4-1 with TRBJ2-4; 12 nucleotides agree with TRBD2. Germline trimming cut 3 bases from V and 7 bases from J; bases unmatched to any gene: 1. This CDR3 is 14 amino acids long. Germline CDR1 MGHRA, CDR2 YSYEKL. CDR3 sequence: CASSHTSGGNIQYF. CDR3 bases: TGCGCCAGCAGCCACACTAGCGGGGGGAACATTCAGTACTTC.

The gene calls are TRBV28 and TRBJ1-5, with 9 bases aligning to TRBD1. The CDR3 runs 14 residues. Germline assignment: CDR1 MDHEN and CDR2 SYDVKM. Trimming at V came to 8 bases and at J to 9 bases, leaving 11 bases not matched to a gene. The CDR3 DNA is TGTGCCAGCCTTAGAGACAGGGGGAATGGGCCCCAGCATTTT. Residues: CASLRDRGNGPQHF.

J is TRBJ1-5 and V is TRBV30, with no clear D. The CDR3 length is 14 residues. Germline V CDR1 and CDR2: GTSNPN, SVGIG (reference sequence). The V and J ends lost 1 base and 5 bases respectively, with 12 bases between them. The CDR3 here is CAWSAGGLDQPQHF. The CDR3 coding sequence is TGTGCCTGGAGTGCGGGAGGACTGGATCAGCCCCAGCATTTT.

This clone was picked up one time. The rearrangement uses TRBV28 and TRBJ1-6; D possibly corresponds to TRBD1 (5 bases). The CDR3 is made up of 14 amino acids. V lost 2 bases, J lost 7 bases, and 9 bases lay in between. Germline V gives CDR1 MDHEN, CDR2 SYDVKM. The CDR3 sequence is CASSLAAGNSPLHF. DNA of the CDR3: TGTGCCAGCAGTTTAGCGGCAGGGAATTCACCCCTCCACTTT.